The rows below give T cell receptor beta chains drawn from one sample of a study of PD-L1 blockade in urothelial cancer. TCRdb's table, derived via immunoSEQ multiplex PCR, lists solely in-frame clones and lacks some. The sample lists about 86,000 clones, over 65% occurring once. The source was PBMCs, collected around atezolizumab (anti-PD-L1) treatment. These receptors originate from a man in his sixties with urothelial cancer. Both conserved end residues are part of each CDR3. The order of the fields is J gene, clone size, V gene, D gene, CDR3 protein, CDR3 DNA. The D gene is left open where the match is weak. Clone size, where shown, is once, few, many, or a class for clones that have expanded.

TRBJ2-1,-,TRBV5-4,TRBD1,CASSFDRVSYSAPYNEQFF,TGTGCCAGCAGCTTTGACAGGGTAAGCTACTCGGCTCCCTACAATGAGCAGTTCTTC
TRBJ1-3,-,TRBV7-6,TRBD1,CASSEQGDHSGNTIYF,TGTGCCAGCAGCGAACAGGGGGACCACTCTGGAAACACCATATATTTT
TRBJ1-1,-,TRBV6-4,-,CASTPGTEAFF,TGTGCCAGCACGCCGGGCACTGAAGCTTTCTTT
TRBJ2-3,-,TRBV10-1,-,CASSEEGVGTDTQYF,TGCGCCAGCAGTGAGGAGGGAGTCGGCACAGATACGCAGTATTTT
TRBJ2-1,-,TRBV5-1,TRBD2,CASSPGLAGIHEQFF,TGCGCCAGCAGCCCGGGACTAGCGGGGATACATGAGCAGTTCTTC
TRBJ2-7,once,TRBV5-1,TRBD1,CASRTGTGSSYEQYF,TGCGCCAGCAGGACCGGGACAGGGTCCTCCTACGAGCAGTACTTC
TRBJ2-7,-,TRBV6-5,-,CASSYSSGMHYEQYF,TGTGCCAGCAGTTACTCTTCAGGGATGCACTACGAGCAGTACTTC
TRBJ2-1,-,TRBV6-5,-,CASRSSAGKAEQFF,TGTGCCAGCAGAAGCTCCGCGGGGAAGGCTGAGCAGTTCTTC
TRBJ1-1,-,TRBV5-1,-,CASSLHENTEAFF,TGCGCCAGCAGCTTACACGAGAACACTGAAGCTTTCTTT
TRBJ1-2,-,TRBV6-5,-,CASSYSRRSSYGYTF,TGTGCCAGCAGTTACTCGAGGAGGAGCTCCTATGGCTACACCTTC
TRBJ2-1,-,TRBV4-2,TRBD2,CASSPGRGSSHNEQFF,TGTGCCAGCAGCCCCGGTCGCGGGAGTAGCCACAATGAGCAGTTCTTC
TRBJ1-2,-,TRBV5-6,-,CASSPGGRGYGYTF,TGTGCCAGCAGCCCCGGAGGGAGGGGTTATGGCTACACCTTC
TRBJ1-1,-,TRBV6-1,TRBD1,CASSTGTEEAFF,TGTGCCAGCAGCACAGGGACAGAAGAAGCTTTCTTT
TRBJ2-7,-,TRBV28,-,CASSFLYEQYF,TGTGCCAGCAGTTTCTTGTACGAGCAGTACTTC
TRBJ2-7,-,TRBV7-9,-,CASSRIPRTTGHEQYF,TGTGCCAGCAGCCGTATCCCACGAACGACAGGACACGAGCAGTACTTC
TRBJ2-7,once,TRBV28,-,CASSSPREQYF,TGTGCCAGCAGTTCCCCCCGCGAGCAGTACTTC
TRBJ1-6,-,TRBV11-3,-,CASSLGPQEGTLHF,TGTGCCAGCAGCTTAGGGCCCCAGGAGGGCACCCTCCACTTT
TRBJ1-1,-,TRBV19,-,CASSIGSQHRGTEAFF,TGTGCCAGTAGTATAGGGTCTCAACACCGGGGGACTGAAGCTTTCTTT
TRBJ2-1,-,TRBV30,TRBD2,CAWTSGRNEQFF,TGTGCCTGGACTAGCGGGCGCAATGAGCAGTTCTTC
TRBJ2-6,-,TRBV18,-,CASSPPQGASGANVLTF,TGTGCCAGCTCACCACCACAGGGAGCCTCTGGGGCCAACGTCCTGACTTTC
TRBJ1-3,-,TRBV18,TRBD1,CASSSTGGFGNTIYF,TGTGCCAGCTCATCGACAGGGGGCTTCGGAAACACCATATATTTT
TRBJ1-1,-,TRBV7-2,-,CASSSGVATEAFF,TGTGCCAGCAGCTCAGGGGTTGCCACTGAAGCTTTCTTT
TRBJ1-1,-,TRBV28,-,CASSLTDRNTEAFF,TGTGCCAGCAGTTTGACTGACCGGAACACTGAAGCTTTCTTT
TRBJ2-1,few,TRBV5-1,-,CASSLGSRDINEQFF,TGCGCCAGCAGCCTAGGGTCCCGGGACATCAATGAGCAGTTCTTC